The rows below give T cell receptor beta chains drawn from one sample of a study of blood T cells in healthy people across ages. TCRdb re-called the 5' RACE reads through MiXCR, storing one row per CDR3 protein. The table shows 900,000 to 950,000 distinct CDR3 sequences, with roughly 29% occurring only once. The sample was also linked to a second study, of T cells of mothers and their children.

Specimen: blood. The receptors come from a woman aged 40 to 50 in good health. Each CDR3 is given with its conserved first and last residue. A D gene is named only where the DNA matches it firmly. A row's size may be missing; if present it is once, few, many or a size class.

few	.	TRBV20-1	TRBJ2-5	CSARALGLGEETQYF	TGCAGTGCTAGGGCCCTAGGCCTCGGGGAAGAGACCCAGTACTTC
.	.	TRBV20-1	TRBJ2-1	CSERRHGQTHNEQFF	TGCAGTGAGAGGCGGCATGGCCAGACCCACAATGAGCAGTTCTTC
many	.	TRBV29-1	TRBJ2-7	CSVDRDSSSYEQYF	TGCAGCGTTGATCGGGACTCGAGCTCCTACGAGCAGTACTTC
.	.	TRBV20-1	TRBJ1-4	CSASRRGGGEKLFF	TGCAGTGCTAGTCGTCGAGGGGGAGGTGAAAAACTGTTTTTT
few	TRBD1	TRBV29-1	TRBJ2-3	CSVEVSGQGTDTQYF	TGCAGCGTTGAAGTGTCGGGACAGGGTACAGATACGCAGTATTTT
many	.	TRBV15	TRBJ2-3	CATSMGYRDTDTQYF	TGTGCCACCAGCATGGGGTACAGAGACACAGATACGCAGTATTTT
.	TRBD1	TRBV29-1	TRBJ2-5	CSVQDREETQYF	TGCAGCGTCCAGGACAGGGAAGAGACCCAGTACTTC
few	.	TRBV24-1	TRBJ2-1	CATSDALGRAGNEQFF	TGTGCCACCAGTGATGCCCTGGGTCGGGCGGGGAATGAGCAGTTCTTC
many	TRBD2	TRBV20-1	TRBJ2-7	CSAIFAGGPHEQYF	TGCAGTGCTATCTTTGCGGGGGGCCCCCACGAGCAGTACTTC
few	TRBD1	TRBV29-1	TRBJ1-2	CSADPTGSEDGYTF	TGCAGCGCAGACCCGACAGGGAGCGAAGATGGCTACACCTTC
.	TRBD1	TRBV5-1	TRBJ2-7	CASSSGQGTHEQYF	TGCGCCAGCAGCTCAGGACAGGGAACCCACGAGCAGTACTTC
.	.	TRBV5-1	TRBJ2-3	CASSLGEADTQYF	TGCGCCAGCAGCTTGGGGGAGGCAGATACGCAGTATTTT
once	TRBD1	TRBV7-9	TRBJ1-2	CASSGTGVTNYGYTF	TGTGCCAGCAGCGGTACAGGGGTTACTAACTATGGCTACACCTTC
few	TRBD1	TRBV6-2/TRBV6-3	TRBJ2-6	CASSLTGVKGNVLTF	TGTGCCAGCAGTTTAACAGGGGTAAAAGGGAACGTCCTGACTTTC
.	.	TRBV12-1	TRBJ1-5	CASSLQGSSNQPQHF	TGTGCCAGCAGCTTACAGGGGTCGAGCAATCAGCCCCAGCATTTT
.	TRBD1	TRBV29-1	TRBJ2-7	CSVEVGQGIYEQYF	TGCAGCGTTGAGGTCGGACAGGGAATCTACGAGCAGTACTTC
.	.	TRBV2	TRBJ1-6	CASKESSYNSPLHF	TGTGCCAGCAAGGAGAGCTCCTATAATTCACCCCTCCACTTT
.	.	TRBV4-3	TRBJ1-6	CASSPRGRVNNSPLHF	TGCGCCAGCAGCCCCCGCGGACGAGTTAATAATTCACCCCTCCACTTT
.	.	TRBV12-3/TRBV12-4	TRBJ2-3	CASSAWGGTLDAQYF	TGTGCCAGCAGTGCCTGGGGCGGTACCTTAGATGCGCAGTATTTT
.	.	TRBV5-1	TRBJ2-7	CASSLEGGVGTGSYNEQYF	TGCGCCAGCAGCTTGGAAGGTGGAGTGGGGACGGGCTCCTACAATGAGCAGTACTTC
many	TRBD1	TRBV7-8	TRBJ2-7	CASSFDTGGEQYF	TGTGCCAGCAGCTTTGACACAGGGGGCGAGCAGTACTTC
many	.	TRBV28	TRBJ2-5	CASSRGALTETQYF	TGTGCCAGCAGTCGGGGGGCCCTCACAGAGACCCAGTACTTC
many	.	TRBV20-1	TRBJ2-3	CSAREDSPTRIRADTQYF	TGCAGTGCTAGAGAGGATTCCCCGACACGTATTAGGGCAGATACGCAGTATTTT
few	.	TRBV7-2	TRBJ2-7	CASSPQLGGQYF	TGTGCCAGCAGCCCTCAGTTAGGAGGGCAGTACTTC
many	TRBD1	TRBV3-1	TRBJ2-5	CASSPYRGETQYF	TGTGCCAGCAGCCCCTACAGGGGAGAGACCCAGTACTTC
few	TRBD2	TRBV20-1	TRBJ2-7	CSARGLAGVPSAYEQYF	TGCAGTGCTAGAGGACTAGCGGGGGTACCTTCGGCCTACGAGCAGTACTTC
.	.	TRBV20-1	TRBJ2-3	CSAREVGTVPTDTQYF	TGCAGTGCTAGAGAAGTTGGAACGGTACCCACAGATACGCAGTATTTT
many	TRBD2	TRBV2	TRBJ2-7	CASSATSGVSYEQYF	TGTGCCAGCAGTGCGACTAGCGGGGTATCCTACGAGCAGTACTTC
.	.	TRBV24-1	TRBJ2-1	CATSGVNEQFF	TGTGCCACTTCAGGGGTCAATGAGCAGTTCTTC
many	.	TRBV5-5	TRBJ2-6	CASSLFLGAGANVLTF	TGTGCCAGCAGCTTGTTCTTGGGGGCTGGGGCCAACGTCCTGACTTTC
many	.	TRBV4-1	TRBJ1-6	CASSHPKDSLRVWSSYNSPLHF	TGCGCCAGCAGCCATCCCAAGGACAGCCTTAGAGTTTGGAGCTCCTATAATTCACCCCTCCACTTT
.	.	TRBV12-3/TRBV12-4	TRBJ1-1	CASSLAGTDRRAFF	TGTGCCAGCAGTTTAGCGGGCACAGATAGGAGGGCTTTCTTT
many	.	TRBV21-1	TRBJ2-1	CASSKAGGRGLRNEQFF	TGTGCCAGCAGCAAAGCCGGTGGGCGGGGGCTCCGGAATGAGCAGTTCTTC
many	TRBD1	TRBV5-1	TRBJ2-3	CASSRQGPSTDTQYF	TGCGCCAGCAGCCGACAGGGGCCTAGCACAGATACGCAGTATTTT
.	TRBD1	TRBV5-1	TRBJ2-7	CASSSLRTGGYEQYF	TGCGCCAGCAGCTCACTCAGGACAGGGGGATACGAGCAGTACTTC
.	.	TRBV6-6	TRBJ2-3	CASSYSGAVSTDTQYF	TGTGCCAGCAGTTACTCAGGGGCGGTTTCCACAGATACGCAGTATTTT
few	TRBD1	TRBV7-2	TRBJ1-6	CASSLAPTGGNSPLHF	TGTGCCAGCAGCTTAGCACCGACAGGGGGTAATTCACCCCTCCACTTT
few	TRBD2	TRBV7-2	TRBJ2-1	CASKVGGGGYNEQFF	TGTGCCAGCAAAGTAGGCGGGGGGGGTTACAATGAGCAGTTCTTC
many	.	TRBV29-1	TRBJ1-2	CSVEKTENYGYTF	TGCAGCGTTGAAAAGACAGAAAACTATGGCTACACCTTC
.	.	TRBV10-3	TRBJ1-1	CAISGGQGRDTEAFF	TGTGCCATCAGTGGGGGTCAGGGGAGGGACACTGAAGCTTTCTTT
few	.	TRBV5-1	TRBJ1-1	CASSLGTLSPNTEAFF	TGCGCCAGCAGCTTAGGGACACTTAGTCCGAACACTGAAGCTTTCTTT
.	.	TRBV3-1	TRBJ2-7	CASSQQGGSYNEQYF	TGTGCCAGCAGCCAACAGGGAGGCTCCTACAATGAGCAGTACTTC
.	.	TRBV7-9	TRBJ2-1	CASSAFEGSSYNEQFF	TGTGCCAGCAGCGCCTTTGAGGGGAGCTCCTACAATGAGCAGTTCTTC
.	.	TRBV18	TRBJ2-4	CASSPRSLLTGAGEQYF	TGTGCCAGCTCACCACGAAGCCTCCTAACGGGGGCGGGGGAGCAGTACTTC
.	.	TRBV6-6	TRBJ2-7	CASSPKSRGEQYF	TGTGCCAGCAGTCCCAAAAGCCGGGGGGAGCAGTACTTC
.	TRBD1	TRBV5-1	TRBJ2-7	CASSLRVGQHNEQYF	TGCGCCAGCAGCTTGCGAGTGGGACAGCACAATGAGCAGTACTTC